This paragraph covers one T cell receptor beta chain sequence. The target antigen is unknown. There were TCR beta CDR3 regions amplified from RNA transcripts. TCR CDR3 underwent first-round RT-PCR with the HTBI primer set. One entry per CDR3 protein, called by TCRdb with MiXCR from the multiplex PCR reads. The sample has about 640,000 distinct CDR3 sequences, around 21% seen once; the top ten hold about 34%. These data come from a study of T cells in Graves' hyperthyroidism and ophthalmopathy. Broader study findings: Classification by a 13 V-J model distinguished ophthalmopathy from stable hyperthyroidism.

The CDR3 runs 15 residues. The germline V and J ends were trimmed by 5 bases and 7 bases, with 18 bases remaining between them. The germline gives CDR1 SGHRS, CDR2 YFSETQ. Patients were excluded because of uncontrolled infection, other autoimmune disease, pregnancy or lactation. Sequencing was carried out using blood. This receptor was taken from a young man with Graves' ophthalmopathy. The J gene is TRBJ2-2, the V gene TRBV5-1; possibly TRBD2 for D (5 bases). The CDR3 is CASSSGINDIGELFF. For the CDR3, the DNA is TGCGCCAGCAGTTCCGGGATCAACGATATCGGGGAGCTGTTTTTT. The entire variable domain, with the rest obtained from reference TRBV5-1 and TRBJ2-2, is as follows: KAGVTQTPRYLIKTRGQQVTLSCSPISGHRSVSWYQQTPGQGLQFLFEYFSETQRNKGNFPGRFSGRQFSNSRSEMNVSTLELGDSALYLCASSSGINDIGELFFGEGSRLTVL.